This T cell receptor (beta chain) was recovered during a study of immune evolution from preneoplasia to lung adenocarcinoma. As for this clone: Its antigen is unknown.

Profiled with immunoSEQ multiplex PCR; TCRdb holds only in-frame clones, not every one. The data show 39,000 or so clones, roughly 80% seen once. Overall study results and limits: Normal lung had highest clonality; later lesions appeared denser, more diverse. From normal lung to invasive adenocarcinoma, top clone frequencies appeared to decrease.

Patient tissue came from resections in Japan or China, 2014–2017. Histologic diagnosis was independently verified by two lung pathologists. Sequencing was done on a sample of FFPE invasive lung adenocarcinoma tissue. The TCR comes from a person aged 55 to 70 with lung adenocarcinoma.

CDR3 DNA: TGTGCCAGCGGACTAGCGGGAGTTTATAGCTCCTACAATGAGCAGTTCTTC. Residues: CASGLAGVYSSYNEQFF. The gene calls are TRBV28 and TRBJ2-1; 13 bases map to TRBD2. The V and J ends lost 8 bases and 0 bases, in that order; junction bases with no gene match: 7. Germline V gene sequence: CDR1 MDHEN, CDR2 SYDVKM. The CDR3 runs to 17 residues.